This T cell receptor beta chain was profiled in a study of cytomegalovirus exposure and HLA in healthy donors. PCR amplification relied on 60 Vbeta primers (plus 13 Jbeta primers). The data were produced by immunoSEQ multiplex PCR, yet TCRdb's version contains in-frame clones alone and is incomplete. The data show about 180,000 clones, about 69% seen once. The CDR3 is 14 amino acids. V lost 2 bases and J lost 5, with 15 bases in between. Germline CDR1 is GTSNPN and CDR2 is SVGIG (reference sequence). Findings of the study overall: Earlier analysis looked at TCR beta V segments, and most were productive about 87% or about 30% of the time.

A word on this clone: What it binds is not known.

Sequenced sample: PBMCs. The chain joins TRBV30 to TRBJ2-5; the D gene is possibly TRBD1 (7 bases). The TCR sequence derives from a male donor in good health and CMV-seronegative. This CDR3 is CAWSRQGGLETQYF. The DNA of the CDR3 is TGTGCCTGGAGTCGGCAGGGGGGATTGGAGACCCAGTACTTC.